Below are 24 T cell receptor beta chains sequenced from a single sample in a study of blood T cell repertoires in COVID-19 (dated by TCRdb to the early 2020s). Receptor libraries were prepared by the immunoSEQ multiplex PCR assay. Sourced from immuneACCESS, this table was stored by TCRdb with only in-frame sequences that have V and J called. A share of the clones is absent; for the studies checked, an unresolved V gene accounts for under half, and the remainder has no known explanation. This sample is represented by 150,000 to 200,000 clones; about three quarters of them were singletons. 2.8% of the sample comes from the top ten. Sequencing input: peripheral blood. The receptors stem from a woman of 80 years or more with active or convalescent COVID-19.

This chain joins TRBV7-9 and TRBJ2-2; TRBD1 matches 7 bases. Looked up from germline, CDR1 is SEHNR and CDR2 is FQNEAQ (reference sequence). The V and J ends lost 5 bases and 7 bases, in that order; junction bases with no gene match: 7. CDR3 length: 14 amino acids. The CDR3 DNA reads as TGTGCCAGCAGCCCGCGGACAGGCTTCGGGGAGCTGTTTTTT. Encoded protein: CASSPRTGFGELFF.

The rearrangement uses TRBV2 and TRBJ2-7, with D maybe TRBD2 (6 bases). In germline, CDR1 is SNHLY, CDR2 FYNNEI. V lost 8 bases and J 4 bases, leaving 12 bases between the germline ends. The CDR3 totals 12 residues. CDR3 region: CASDGRGYEQYF. As DNA, the CDR3 is TGTGCCAGCGACGGGAGAGGGTACGAGCAGTACTTC.

This sequence joins TRBV6-1 and TRBJ2-5; 8 nucleotides agree with TRBD2. Germline CDR1 is MNHNS and CDR2 is SASEGT. The CDR3 totals 15 residues. V trimming: 2 bases; J trimming: 5 bases; junction bases outside the gene matches: 7. CDR3 DNA: TGTGCCAGCAGTGAATATGGTCCGGGGGGGGAGACCCAGTACTTC. As protein: CASSEYGPGGETQYF.

The chain has TRBV28 and TRBJ2-3; 7 positions agree with TRBD2. Germline CDR1 MDHEN, CDR2 SYDVKM. The CDR3 loop spans 14 amino acids. V lost 5 bases to trimming and J lost 4 bases; unmatched junction nucleotides: 6. As DNA, the CDR3 is TGTGCCAGCAGTGGAGAGGGAGGGTCAGATACGCAGTATTTT. Translated: CASSGEGGSDTQYF.

The CDR3 DNA is TGTGCCAGCAGTAAACCGGGACTAGGAGATACGCAGTATTTT. Translating gives CASSKPGLGDTQYF. The chain couples TRBV6-5 to TRBJ2-3, with 8 bases aligning to TRBD2. The CDR3 loop spans 14 amino acids. The trim removed 5 bases at V and 5 bases at J, leaving 6 bases unmatched. Germline values: CDR1 MNHEY, CDR2 SVGAGI.

The chain joins TRBV7-9 to TRBJ1-3, with D maybe TRBD1 (5 bases). CDR1 and CDR2 from the germline V gene are SEHNR and FQNEAQ (reference sequence). The V gene lost 7 bases and the J gene lost 4 bases, with 11 bases spanning the gap. This CDR3 contains 13 residues. The DNA of the CDR3 is TGTGCCAGCACCGGGACTGGAGGAAACACCATATATTTT. As protein: CASTGTGGNTIYF. Looking up the rest from reference TRBV7-9 and TRBJ1-3 gives the full variable domain: DTGVSQNPRHKITKRGQNVTFRCDPISEHNRLYWYRQTLGQGPEFLTYFQNEAQLEKSRLLSDRFSAERPKGSFSTLEIQRTEQGDSAMYLCASTGTGGNTIYFGEGSWLTVV.

This rearrangement joins TRBV7-2 to TRBJ2-7, with 11 bases fitting TRBD2. CDR3 length: 17 residues. J gave up 5 bases and V 1 base, and 10 bases lay outside the gene matches. Looked up from germline, CDR1 is SGHTA and CDR2 is FQGNSA. The CDR3 DNA sequence: TGTGCCAGCAGCTTAGGGGCTAGCGGGGGGCGGCTGCACGAGCAGTACTTC. This translates into CASSLGASGGRLHEQYF.

This sequence joins TRBV5-1 and TRBJ2-7; perhaps TRBD1 as D (6 bases). CDR1 is SGHRS and CDR2 is YFSETQ in the germline V gene. The CDR3 covers 14 residues. Trimming shortened V by 2 bases and J by 6 bases, and 15 bases separated the two germline ends. In nucleotides, the CDR3 is TGCGCCAGCAGCTTAAGGGGGTTAGGGGGCGAGCAGTACTTC. As protein: CASSLRGLGGEQYF.

DNA for the CDR3: TGTGCCAGCAGCCCCCTGCGCGGCAGGGGCGGCCAAGAGACCCAGTACTTC. As protein: CASSPLRGRGGQETQYF. This sequence joins TRBV6-2 or TRBV6-3 and TRBJ2-5, with TRBD1 as a possible D gene (6 bases). The length of the CDR3 is 17 residues. Germline CDR1 and CDR2: MNHEY and SVGEGT. Trimming pared 6 bases from V and 1 base from J, leaving 21 bases between.

The chain carries TRBV2 and TRBJ2-3; possibly TRBD1 for D (5 bases). Trimming removed 6 bases from V and 3 bases from J, with 7 bases in between. The CDR3 contains 12 residues. Looked up from germline, CDR1 is SNHLY and CDR2 is FYNNEI. The CDR3 loop is CASRTETDTQYF. The DNA of the CDR3 is TGTGCCAGCAGGACAGAAACAGATACGCAGTATTTT.

The CDR3 DNA follows: TGTGCCAGCAGCGTTAGGCAGGGCTTAACCGGGGAGCTGTTTTTT. Translation gives CASSVRQGLTGELFF. The J gene is TRBJ2-2, the V gene TRBV9; D perhaps matches TRBD1 (5 bases). Trimming left V 2 bases short and J 5 bases short, with 13 bases between. CDR1 and CDR2 (germline): SGDLS, YYNGEE. This CDR3 region has 15 residues. Full variable domain (missing parts from reference TRBV9 and TRBJ2-2): DSGVTQTPKHLITATGQRVTLRCSPRSGDLSVYWYQQSLDQGLQFLIQYYNGEERAKGNILERFSAQQFPDLHSELNLSSLELGDSALYFCASSVRQGLTGELFFGEGSRLTVL.

The CDR3 is CASSLEVGEAFF. In DNA form, the CDR3 reads TGTGCCAGCAGCTTAGAGGTCGGTGAAGCTTTCTTT. The rearrangement joins TRBV7-3 to TRBJ1-1, with D uncertain. Trimming took off 2 bases at V and 7 bases at J, with 8 bases between the two ends. The CDR3 spans 12 residues. CDR1 and CDR2 (germline): SGHTA, FQGTGA.

CDR3 region: CASSLSWRGSSYEQYF. The CDR3 DNA follows: TGTGCCAGCAGTTTAAGCTGGCGGGGGAGCTCCTACGAGCAGTACTTC. This chain links TRBV27 with TRBJ2-7; 7 positions agree with TRBD2. This CDR3 region has 16 residues. The germline gives CDR1 MNHEY, CDR2 SMNVEV (reference sequence). V shed 2 bases, J shed 0 bases, and the junction held 7 bases outside the gene matches.

CDR3 coding DNA: TGTGCCAGCCGATCCCAGATATATAGCAATCAGCCCCAGCATTTT. As protein: CASRSQIYSNQPQHF. V usage is TRBV27 and J usage is TRBJ1-5; D ambiguous. The germline gives CDR1 MNHEY, CDR2 SMNVEV (reference sequence). The V and J ends lost 8 bases and 0 bases respectively, with 14 bases between them. This CDR3 spans 15 amino acids.

V is TRBV2 and J is TRBJ2-2; D is perhaps TRBD1 (5 bases). Trimming removed 7 bases from V and 6 bases from J, with 6 bases in between. The CDR3 extends over 11 amino acids. Looked up from germline, CDR1 is SNHLY and CDR2 is FYNNEI. The CDR3, as DNA: TGTGCCAGCAAGGGGTCCGGGGAGCTGTTTTTT. Translating gives CASKGSGELFF.

The V and J genes are TRBV4-3 and TRBJ1-2; D possibly corresponds to TRBD1 (5 bases). CDR3 length: 15 amino acids. V was clipped by 0 bases and J by 3 bases, with 11 bases between them. In germline, CDR1 is LGHNA, CDR2 YSLEER. CDR3 amino acids: CASSQDWTSYYGYTF. DNA of the CDR3: TGCGCCAGCAGCCAAGATTGGACAAGCTACTATGGCTACACCTTC.

This clone was recorded once. This chain connects TRBV4-2 to TRBJ2-3; TRBD2 matches 9 bases. The CDR3 extends over 18 amino acids. CDR1 LGHNA and CDR2 YNFKEQ come from the germline V gene. Losses at the gene ends were 0 bases for V and 1 base for J; bases not matched to a gene: 8. In nucleotides, the CDR3 is TGTGCCAGCAGCCAAGAGGGGACTAGCCTGACCCGCACAGATACGCAGTATTTT. Translated, it gives CASSQEGTSLTRTDTQYF.

This clone has at least ten counts. The V gene is TRBV28, the J gene TRBJ2-3; a weak D match, TRBD2 (6 bases). The V end was cut by 11 bases, the J end by 0 bases, with 9 bases between. Germline V gene data show CDR1 as MDHEN and CDR2 as SYDVKM. The CDR3 has 12 residues. The CDR3 reads CAGRGSTDTQYF. CDR3 DNA: TGTGCCGGGCGGGGCAGCACAGATACGCAGTATTTT.

The chain is built from TRBV5-1 and TRBJ2-3; D is ambiguous. CDR3 length: 16 amino acids. With 0 bases removed from V and 0 bases from J, the gap between germline ends came to 11 bases. CDR1 is SGHRS, CDR2 YFSETQ, per germline. Here the CDR3 DNA reads TGCGCCAGCAGCTTGGTGGGCAGATCTAGCACAGATACGCAGTATTTT. Translating it yields CASSLVGRSSTDTQYF.

The chain carries TRBV11-2 and TRBJ1-3; D is unclear. CDR3 length: 13 amino acids. CDR1 is SGHAT, CDR2 FQNNGV, per germline. Trimming removed 3 bases from V and 0 bases from J, with 3 bases in between. CDR3 bases: TGTGCCAGCAGCTTCTCCTCTGGAAACACCATATATTTT. It is translated as CASSFSSGNTIYF.

As DNA, the CDR3 is TGTGCCAGCAGACCCGCCCGTGACGGAGACTACGAGCAGTACTTC. Protein product: CASRPARDGDYEQYF. V and J are TRBV28 and TRBJ2-7; D is unclear. The germline V and J ends were trimmed by 6 bases and 3 bases, with 18 bases remaining between them. This CDR3 has 15 amino acids. Germline V lookup: CDR1 MDHEN, CDR2 SYDVKM.

The rearrangement links TRBV7-2 to TRBJ2-3, with 8 bases aligning to TRBD2. The junction had 5 bases not matched to a gene; V was cut back by 4 bases and J by 2 bases. This CDR3 is built from 15 residues. Germline lookup yields CDR1 SGHTA and CDR2 FQGNSA. The CDR3 bases are TGTGCCAGCAGCTCCGTAGCGGGGTACACAGATACGCAGTATTTT. This sequence encodes CASSSVAGYTDTQYF.

This chain links TRBV5-8 with TRBJ2-5; the D gene is possibly TRBD2 (5 bases). This CDR3 contains 15 residues. V lost 0 bases and J 5 bases, leaving 14 bases between the germline ends. The germline V gene encodes CDR1 SGHTS and CDR2 YDEGEE. The CDR3 loop is CASSLAGFGSETQYF. CDR3 in DNA: TGTGCCAGCAGCTTGGCGGGATTCGGGTCGGAGACCCAGTACTTC.

This chain connects TRBV7-2 to TRBJ2-1; D gene unclear. The V gene's germline CDR1 is SGHTA and CDR2 FQGNSA. V shed 5 bases and J shed 1 base, with 9 bases lying between them. The CDR3 covers 14 residues. The CDR3 DNA is TGTGCCAGCAGCCGCCACGGGTCCTACAATGAGCAGTTCTTC. It codes for CASSRHGSYNEQFF.